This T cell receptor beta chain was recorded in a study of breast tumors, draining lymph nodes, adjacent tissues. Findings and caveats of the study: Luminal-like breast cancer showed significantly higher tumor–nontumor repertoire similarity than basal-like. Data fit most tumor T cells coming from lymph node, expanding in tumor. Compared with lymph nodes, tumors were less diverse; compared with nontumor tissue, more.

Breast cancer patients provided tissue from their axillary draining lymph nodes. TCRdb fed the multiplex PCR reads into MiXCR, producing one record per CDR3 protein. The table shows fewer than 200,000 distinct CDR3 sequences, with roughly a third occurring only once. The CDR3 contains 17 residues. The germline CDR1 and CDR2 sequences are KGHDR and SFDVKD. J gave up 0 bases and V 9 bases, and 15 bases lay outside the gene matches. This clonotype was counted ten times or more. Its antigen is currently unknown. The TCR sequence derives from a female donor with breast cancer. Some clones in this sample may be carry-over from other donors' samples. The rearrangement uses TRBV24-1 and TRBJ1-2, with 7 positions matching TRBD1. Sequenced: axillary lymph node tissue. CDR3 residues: CATPKGGRIFSNYGYTF. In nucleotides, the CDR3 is TGTGCCACCCCGAAAGGGGGCCGAATTTTTTCTAACTATGGCTACACCTTC.